What follows are 6 T cell receptor beta chains derived from one specimen sequenced in a study of T cell repertoires in cytomegalovirus infection. These TCRs are of unknown antigen specificity. TCRdb re-derived calls from the reads in MiXCR, one entry per CDR3 protein. The sample contains tens of thousands of distinct CDR3 sequences, roughly a quarter of which appear only once. The material sequenced was CD8+ T cells from cultured PBMCs, taken from culture after CMV antigen stimulation. The receptors were sampled from a human donor in good health (CMV status not recorded). Some clones in this sample may be carry-over from other donors' samples.

This clonotype was detected only a few times. The chain carries TRBV19 and TRBJ2-1; no definite D call. From germline, CDR1 is LNHDA and CDR2 SQIVND (reference sequence). This CDR3 region has 15 residues. V gave up 1 base and J gave up 0 bases, with 7 bases separating them. CDR3 sequence (DNA): TGTGCCAGTAGTATAGGGCAGACCTCCTACAATGAGCAGTTCTTC. It specifies CASSIGQTSYNEQFF.

The chain links TRBV4-3 to TRBJ2-2; either TRBD1 or TRBD2 may supply D (6 bases each). The V and J ends lost 3 bases and 2 bases respectively, with 16 bases between them. CDR1 LGHNA and CDR2 YSLEER come from the germline V gene. The CDR3 runs 17 residues. CDR3 in amino acids: CASSQPLGGSNTGELFF. For the CDR3, the DNA is TGCGCCAGCAGCCAGCCCCTAGGGGGGTCAAACACCGGGGAGCTGTTTTTT.

V and J are TRBV11-3 and TRBJ2-1, with 7 bases identical to TRBD2. The CDR3 sequence is 16 residues long. Germline CDR1 is SGHNT and CDR2 is YENEEA. V gave up 5 bases and J gave up 6 bases; unmatched junction bases: 13. The CDR3 bases are TGTGCCAGCAGCCCCCTGGCGGGAGCGGATAGCAATGAGCAGTTCTTC. As protein: CASSPLAGADSNEQFF.

This clonotype was seen a few times. The rearrangement links TRBV28 to TRBJ2-7, with 8 nucleotides matching TRBD2. The CDR3 has 14 residues. CDR1 is MDHEN, CDR2 SYDVKM, per germline. V was clipped by 3 bases and J by 3 bases; unmatched bases: 4. CDR3 sequence reads: CASSFTGTSYEQYF. The CDR3 DNA is TGTGCCAGCAGTTTCACCGGGACTAGCTACGAGCAGTACTTC. The variable domain in full, with the rest retrieved from reference TRBV28 and TRBJ2-7, is DVKVTQSSRYLVKRTGEKVFLECVQDMDHENMFWYRQDPGLGLRLIYFSYDVKMKEKGDIPEGYSVSREKKERFSLILESASTNQTSMYLCASSFTGTSYEQYFGPGTRLTVT.

This clonotype was observed at least ten times. The chain links TRBV28 to TRBJ2-7; 9 bases fit TRBD1. The ends lost 5 bases at V and 3 bases at J; junction bases unmatched: 8. The germline CDR1 and CDR2 sequences are MDHEN and SYDVKM. The CDR3 is made up of 15 amino acids. CDR3 protein: CASSPVQGAHYEQYF. For the CDR3, the DNA is TGTGCCAGCAGTCCCGTACAGGGGGCCCACTACGAGCAGTACTTC.

This clonotype was seen a handful of times. The CDR3 DNA reads as TGTGCCAGCAGTTTCAGTGACGGCTACGAGCAGTACTTC. The encoded protein is CASSFSDGYEQYF. This chain joins TRBV28 and TRBJ2-7; D gene ambiguous. Germline V gene sequence: CDR1 MDHEN, CDR2 SYDVKM. The CDR3 is 13 residues long. The V gene lost 3 bases and the J gene lost 3 bases, with 9 bases spanning the gap.